This TCR beta chain was documented in a study of graft-versus-host responses after intestinal transplantation. Study overall: Multivisceral, liver-intestinal, or isolated intestinal transplants were performed in recipients. After anti-thymocyte globulin induction, recipients took tacrolimus and steroids for 3 to 4 years.

TCRdb's table, derived via immunoSEQ multiplex PCR, lists solely in-frame clones and lacks some. Among just under 65,000 clones listed, more than 85% were seen once. Comment on this clone: The antigen is undetermined.

The junction had 9 bases not matched to a gene; V was cut back by 3 bases and J by 8 bases. The germline CDR1 and CDR2 sequences are SGHRS and YFSETQ. This CDR3 spans 14 amino acids. V and J are TRBV5-1 and TRBJ1-2; 8 bases are shared with TRBD1. The receptor was derived from a human donor who was the organ donor for an intestinal transplant. Sequences were derived from unstimulated CD8+ T cells sorted from spleen or lymph node cells, sampled before transplant. CDR3 sequence: CASSYLDRARGYTF. The DNA of the CDR3 is TGCGCCAGCAGCTACCTGGACAGGGCGCGCGGCTACACCTTC.